This TCR beta chain was captured in a study of CD8 T cells in ankylosing spondylitis. The sample holds a few counts of this clonotype. Antigen: not known. The V and J ends lost 4 bases and 4 bases respectively, with 8 bases between them. The CDR3 length is 13 residues. CDR1 and CDR2 (germline): SGHTA, FQGTGA. Study findings and constraints: Significant enrichment of disease-linked clones was reported in matched ankylosing spondylitis synovial fluid. What seemed typical of ankylosing spondylitis blood was a TCR beta motif built from under 10 highly homologous variants. Past studies reported some motif variants in reactive arthritis synovial fluid and blood. The authors found the disease-linked clones to be CD8+ and relatively rare in peripheral blood.

Using quantitative 5'-RACE with molecular barcodes, the authors made TCR beta libraries. One entry per CDR3 protein results from TCRdb running MiXCR on the 5' RACE reads. The data show about 330,000 distinct CDR3 sequences, under 8.5% seen once. The rearrangement links TRBV7-3 to TRBJ1-3; D is ambiguous. This TCR was sampled from a male donor with ankylosing spondylitis. The sample was blood, either unsorted or a sorted T cell fraction (not recorded which). CDR3 amino acids: CASSSRGGNTIYF. In DNA form, the CDR3 reads TGTGCCAGCAGCTCCCGAGGAGGAAACACCATATATTTT.